This entry lists 10 T cell receptor beta chains sequenced from one sample in a study of shared T cell receptors in the human thymus. Repertoires were generated with immunoSEQ multiplex PCR, while TCRdb's copy carries only in-frame clones and drops some. The data show 500,000 to 750,000 clones, 85% to 90% seen once. These sequences were also reported in another study, on human thymus T cells.

Sequencing used thymocytes. The receptors were sampled from a boy in the first two years of life with a congenital heart defect.

The V and J genes are TRBV13 and TRBJ2-3; D is ambiguous. V shed 1 base and J shed 9 bases, with 14 bases lying between them. This CDR3 is built from 14 residues. Germline CDR1 and CDR2: PRHDT and FYEKMQ (reference sequence). The CDR3 nucleotides read TGTGCCAGCAGCTTAGTGGCCCACCATTACACGCAGTATTTT. This encodes CASSLVAHHYTQYF.

Of note for this clone: One end of the junction varies from germline; a read error may be responsible. V and J are TRBV7-7 and TRBJ2-7, with 9 bases identical to TRBD1. Per germline, CDR1 SSHAT and CDR2 FNYEAQ (reference sequence). The CDR3 is 14 amino acids. The DNA of the CDR3 is TGTGCTAGCAGACAAGGACAGGGGACCTACGAGCAGTACTTC. It specifies CASRQGQGTYEQYF.

The V call is TRBV4-2, the J call TRBJ2-7; 13 bases fit TRBD2. CDR1 is LGHNA and CDR2 is YNFKEQ in the germline V gene. Trimming removed 0 bases from V and 5 bases from J; junction bases left unmatched: 13. The CDR3 covers 19 residues. DNA of the CDR3: TGTGCCAGCAGCCAAGAAGGGGGGACTAGCGGGAATAAGGGTGACGAGCAGTACTTC. Translated, it gives CASSQEGGTSGNKGDEQYF.

In its sample, this clone was seen once. V and J are TRBV27 and TRBJ2-7; TRBD1 agrees at 10 bases. There are 16 residues in the CDR3. V was clipped by 5 bases and J by 3 bases; unmatched bases: 10. Per germline, CDR1 MNHEY and CDR2 SMNVEV (reference sequence). CDR3 in DNA: TGTGCCAGCAGTGGGGGCTCGACAGGGGGCTTCTACGAGCAGTACTTC. Translated: CASSGGSTGGFYEQYF.

V and J are TRBV4-3 and TRBJ2-1, with a weak D call TRBD2 (5 bases). This CDR3 comprises 16 residues. V lost 0 bases and J lost 4, with 13 bases in between. Germline loops: CDR1 LGHNA, CDR2 YSLEER. CDR3 DNA: TGCGCCAGCAGCCAAGAGGAGCGGAGGAGTTACAATGAGCAGTTCTTC. It codes for CASSQEERRSYNEQFF.

A single count supports this clone. This chain connects TRBV19 to TRBJ2-7; 16 bases align to TRBD2. After removal of 0 bases from V and 2 bases from J, the junction contained 4 bases not matched to a gene. Germline CDR1 LNHDA, CDR2 SQIVND (reference sequence). The CDR3 length is 18 residues. In DNA, the CDR3 is TGTGCCAGTAGTATAGAGCCGGGACTAGCGGGAGGGGCCTACGAGCAGTACTTC. Translating gives CASSIEPGLAGGAYEQYF.

The rearrangement links TRBV4-2 to TRBJ2-3; D perhaps matches TRBD1 (5 bases). Germline CDR1 and CDR2: LGHNA and YNFKEQ. The length of the CDR3 is 15 residues. V was cut by 0 bases and J by 4 bases, with 11 bases left in between. The CDR3 protein is CASSQESGPPDTQYF. The CDR3 nucleotides are TGTGCCAGCAGCCAAGAGTCAGGGCCCCCAGATACGCAGTATTTT.

The chain employs TRBV7-9 and TRBJ2-3; 11 nucleotides align to TRBD2. The germline gives CDR1 SEHNR, CDR2 FQNEAQ (reference sequence). J gave up 8 bases and V 5 bases, and 9 bases lay outside the gene matches. There are 15 residues in the CDR3. DNA for the CDR3: TGTGCCAGCAGCCATAGCGGGAGGGCCGGGAGTACGCAGTATTTT. Protein: CASSHSGRAGSTQYF.

This sequence joins TRBV5-5 and TRBJ2-7; 7 bases are a match to TRBD2. CDR1 and CDR2 from the germline V gene are SGHKS and YYEKEE (reference sequence). This CDR3 spans 16 amino acids. J gave up 5 bases and V 3 bases, and 14 bases lay outside the gene matches. The CDR3 protein is CASSCGWEVGRDEQYF. CDR3 bases: TGTGCCAGCAGCTGTGGATGGGAGGTTGGGAGGGACGAGCAGTACTTC.

This chain links TRBV6-4 with TRBJ2-1; 8 positions agree with TRBD2. The ends lost 6 bases at V and 8 bases at J; junction bases unmatched: 6. The CDR3 has 13 amino acids. Germline values: CDR1 MRHNA, CDR2 SNTAGT. CDR3 region: CASRGLVFYEQFF. The CDR3 DNA follows: TGTGCCAGCAGGGGACTAGTGTTTTATGAGCAGTTCTTC.